The 18 T cell receptor beta chains listed next were all sequenced from one sample in a study of glioma-infiltrating T cells. The iRepertoire nested amplicon-rescue multiplex PCR amplified TCR alpha and beta CDR3s from RNA. MiXCR, run by TCRdb on the multiplex PCR reads, gives a single entry per CDR3 protein. The sample carries about 190,000 distinct CDR3 sequences, 32% recorded once. Material: glioma tissue, nonneoplastic brain tissue, or PBMCs (not recorded which). The receptors were gathered from a human donor with low-grade glioma or glioblastoma, undergoing nonglioma brain surgery, or in good health (not recorded which).

This clonotype was recorded many times. The chain employs TRBV5-1 and TRBJ2-1; 7 positions match TRBD2. The germline V gene has CDR1 SGHRS and CDR2 YFSETQ. This CDR3 comprises 13 residues. V lost 2 bases to trimming and J lost 12 bases; unmatched junction nucleotides: 8. The DNA of the CDR3 is TGCGCCAGCAGCTTTCTAGCGGCGGAAGGGCAGTTCTTC. Encoded protein: CASSFLAAEGQFF.

This clonotype has ten or more counts. The chain carries TRBV6-6 and TRBJ2-7; D may be TRBD2 (5 bases). Germline values: CDR1 MNHNY, CDR2 SVGAGI (reference sequence). The CDR3 runs 17 residues. Trimming shortened V by 2 bases and J by 2 bases, and 19 bases separated the two germline ends. CDR3 in amino acids: CASSYRLGELSPYEQYF. As DNA, the CDR3 is TGTGCCAGCAGTTACCGCCTTGGGGAGCTTTCCCCCTACGAGCAGTACTTC.

With regard to this clonotype: At one of its ends the junction is not consistent with the germline gene, which may arise from a read error. The rearrangement uses TRBV5-1 and TRBJ2-4; 10 bases align to TRBD2. CDR3 size: 19 residues. Germline V CDR1 and CDR2: SGHRS, YFSETQ. The CDR3 nucleotides are TGCGCCGGCAGCTTGGGTCTAGCGGGAGAGCTACTAGCCAAAAACATTCAGTACTTC. Translating gives CAGSLGLAGELLAKNIQYF. Full variable domain (outside the CDR3, taken from reference TRBV5-1 and TRBJ2-4): KAGVTQTPRYLIKTRGQQVTLSCSPISGHRSVSWYQQTPGQGLQFLFEYFSETQRNKGNFPGRFSGRQFSNSRSEMNVSTLELGDSALYLCAGSLGLAGELLAKNIQYFGAGTRLSVL.

This clonotype was seen only a few times. This chain connects TRBV9 to TRBJ1-1; D possibly corresponds to TRBD1 (6 bases). Per the germline V gene, CDR1 is SGDLS and CDR2 is YYNGEE. The germline V and J ends were trimmed by 3 bases and 5 bases, with 17 bases remaining between them. The CDR3 contains 15 residues. Here the CDR3 reads CASSGGGQGLTEAFF. The DNA for the CDR3 is TGTGCCAGCAGCGGGGGGGGCCAGGGACTAACTGAAGCTTTCTTT.

This clonotype was observed a handful of times. The J gene is TRBJ2-2, the V gene TRBV19; tentative D call: TRBD1 (5 bases). Trimming took 6 bases from V and 3 from J, leaving 11 bases between them. From germline, CDR1 is LNHDA and CDR2 SQIVND (reference sequence). CDR3 size: 14 residues. In DNA, the CDR3 is TGTGCCAGTAGGTTTGACAGATACACCGGGGAGCTGTTTTTT. It is translated as CASRFDRYTGELFF.

This clonotype has ten or more counts. The genes are TRBV28 and TRBJ2-1; possibly TRBD1 for D (5 bases). Germline CDR1 is MDHEN and CDR2 is SYDVKM. The CDR3 contains 13 residues. Trimming cost V 5 bases and J 9 bases, with 14 bases left between them. CDR3 bases: TGTGCCAGCAGTCAAGATCAGGGTATTGAGCAGTTCTTC. It yields the protein CASSQDQGIEQFF.

This clonotype was observed many times. The gene calls are TRBV7-2 and TRBJ2-5, with D perhaps given as TRBD1 or TRBD2 (5 bases each). CDR3 length equals 14 residues. Germline V gives CDR1 SGHTA, CDR2 FQGNSA. Trimming took 1 base from V and 2 from J, leaving 8 bases between them. As DNA, the CDR3 is TGTGCCAGCAGCTTAGGGGACGGTCAAGAGACCCAGTACTTC. Its translation: CASSLGDGQETQYF.

This clonotype was recorded a few times. The CDR3 loop reads CASGLRDSSTDTQYF. CDR3 bases: TGCGCCAGCGGCCTTCGGGACAGTAGCACAGATACGCAGTATTTT. The V and J genes are TRBV5-1 and TRBJ2-3; TRBD1 aligns across 7 bases. Germline V lookup: CDR1 SGHRS, CDR2 YFSETQ. J was trimmed by 0 bases and V by 7 bases; bases with no gene match: 8. The CDR3 sequence is 15 residues long.

This clonotype was found a few times. This chain uses TRBV18 with TRBJ2-1; TRBD1 is a possible D gene (7 bases). The germline V gene has CDR1 KGHSH and CDR2 LQKENI. This CDR3 has 16 amino acids. Trimming left V 1 base short and J 6 bases short, with 16 bases between. Here the CDR3 DNA reads TGTGCCAGCTCACCACGTGACGGAGGGGGCGCCAATGAGCAGTTCTTC. Protein product: CASSPRDGGGANEQFF.

The chain uses TRBV10-1 and TRBJ2-7, with TRBD2 identical over 7 bases. The CDR3 extends over 15 amino acids. Germline assignment: CDR1 WNHNN and CDR2 SYGVQD (reference sequence). Trimming removed 8 bases from V and 3 bases from J; junction bases left unmatched: 13. The CDR3 spells CASADGPSGRYEQYF. DNA of the CDR3: TGCGCCAGCGCTGATGGCCCTAGCGGACGCTACGAGCAGTACTTC.

This chain links TRBV7-6 with TRBJ1-4, with D uncertain. The CDR3 consists of 15 residues. The germline V and J ends were trimmed by 4 bases and 7 bases, with 16 bases remaining between them. Germline V gene data show CDR1 as SGHVS and CDR2 as FNYEAQ. The CDR3 spells CASSSGIRVGEKLFF. The CDR3 nucleotides read TGTGCCAGCAGCTCTGGTATTCGAGTGGGTGAAAAACTGTTTTTT.

This clonotype was observed many times. The chain is built from TRBV24-1 and TRBJ2-1; TRBD2 matches 9 bases. The length of the CDR3 is 16 residues. Germline V gives CDR1 KGHDR, CDR2 SFDVKD. V was clipped by 3 bases and J by 6 bases; unmatched bases: 8. The CDR3 region has the DNA TGTGCCACCAGTGATAATGCGGGAGGGTTACCCAATGAGCAGTTCTTC. Translating it yields CATSDNAGGLPNEQFF.

This clonotype was observed many times. The V call is TRBV19, the J call TRBJ2-3, with D possibly TRBD2 on 6 matching bases. Trimming removed 5 bases from V and 1 base from J, with 16 bases in between. Germline CDR1 reads LNHDA; CDR2 reads SQIVND (reference sequence). The length of the CDR3 is 16 residues. The CDR3 here is CASSPHGTFGTDTQYF. In nucleotides, the CDR3 is TGTGCCAGTAGTCCACACGGGACTTTTGGCACAGATACGCAGTATTTT. Looking up the rest from reference TRBV19 and TRBJ2-3 gives the full variable domain: DGGITQSPKYLFRKEGQNVTLSCEQNLNHDAMYWYRQDPGQGLRLIYYSQIVNDFQKGDIAEGYSVSREKKESFPLTVTSAQKNPTAFYLCASSPHGTFGTDTQYFGPGTRLTVL.

A word on this clonotype: A much larger clone lies one base from this, so it may be a read error. The chain links TRBV10-3 to TRBJ1-3, with a tentative D call TRBD1 (5 bases). CDR3 length equals 14 residues. CDR1 and CDR2 from the germline V gene are ENHRY and SYGVKD. Trimming cost V 9 bases and J 0 bases, with 12 bases left between them. CDR3 loop: CAIRGGHSGNTIYF. In DNA, the CDR3 is TGTGCCATTAGGGGCGGCCACTCTGGAAACACCATATATTTT.

As regards this clonotype: The conserved phenylalanine or tryptophan is not found at the CDR3 terminus, so this likely reflects a read error. The rearrangement uses TRBV3-1 and TRBJ2-7, with D tentatively TRBD1 (5 bases). Germline V gene lookup returns CDR1 LGHDT and CDR2 YNNKEL (reference sequence). The V gene lost 6 bases and the J gene lost 4 bases, with 10 bases spanning the gap. This CDR3 comprises 12 residues. CDR3 sequence: CASRGDSYEQYL. The CDR3, as DNA: TGTGCCAGCAGGGGCGACAGTTACGAGCAGTACCTC.

This clonotype was counted many times. The CDR3 here is CASQGRGLYNEQFF. The DNA of the CDR3 is TGTGCCTCCCAGGGGCGGGGATTATACAATGAGCAGTTCTTC. The rearrangement uses TRBV3-1 and TRBJ2-1, with D possibly being TRBD1 or TRBD2 (6 bases each). Deletions cut 11 bases from V and 4 bases from J, with 18 bases between. Germline V gene lookup returns CDR1 LGHDT and CDR2 YNNKEL (reference sequence). The CDR3 is 14 residues long.

This clonotype was seen many times. The chain couples TRBV20-1 to TRBJ2-7; TRBD1 matches 11 bases. Unmatched junction bases numbered 11, after V lost 0 bases and J lost 7 bases. The CDR3 loop spans 16 amino acids. The germline V gene encodes CDR1 DFQATT and CDR2 SNEGSKA (reference sequence). The CDR3 region has the DNA TGCAGTGCTAGAGATCTTAAAGGACAGGGGGCGGGGGAGCAGTACTTC. As protein: CSARDLKGQGAGEQYF.

In regard to this clonotype: Since a much larger clone is just one base distant, this may be a read error. The chain carries TRBV12-3 or TRBV12-4 and TRBJ1-3; possibly TRBD1 for D (5 bases). CDR3 length: 14 amino acids. V lost 8 bases, J lost 5 bases, and 16 bases lay in between. DNA for the CDR3: TGTGCCAGCGGGGTTCAGGGTGCTAGAAACACCATATATTTT. Residues: CASGVQGARNTIYF.